The 25 T cell receptor beta chains in this list originate from one sample, sequenced in a study of identical twins. MiXCR, applied by TCRdb to the 5' RACE reads, yields one record per CDR3 protein. The data show 700,000 or so distinct CDR3 sequences, over 8.5% seen once. The same specimen was also included in a second study, on yellow fever vaccine responses in identical twins.

The material sequenced was PBMCs. The receptor source for this set is a woman between 18 and 30 years old in good health.

The chain combines TRBV7-3 with TRBJ1-1; no clear D. CDR1 is SGHTA, CDR2 FQGTGA, per germline. The CDR3 is made up of 14 amino acids. V dropped 2 bases and J dropped 0 bases, with 7 bases sitting between them. The CDR3: CASSLGSVNTEAFF. For the CDR3, the DNA is TGTGCCAGCAGCTTAGGTTCCGTGAACACTGAAGCTTTCTTT.

This chain uses TRBV6-1 with TRBJ1-3; D call uncertain. Trimming took 5 bases from V and 3 from J, leaving 14 bases between them. Germline loops: CDR1 MNHNS, CDR2 SASEGT. There are 15 residues in the CDR3. DNA of the CDR3: TGTGCCAGCAGTAATTCTCATGGGCTTGGAAACACCATATATTTT. It specifies CASSNSHGLGNTIYF.

This chain connects TRBV6-2 or TRBV6-3 to TRBJ2-2; unclear D gene. The CDR3 totals 17 residues. The V gene lost 5 bases and the J gene lost 0 bases, with 16 bases spanning the gap. Germline CDR1 MNHEY, CDR2 SVGEGT. The CDR3 nucleotides are TGTGCCAGCAGTCCAGGTGACCGCCTCCCGAACACCGGGGAGCTGTTTTTT. Translation: CASSPGDRLPNTGELFF.

The CDR3 coding sequence is TGTGCCAGTAGTATATTAGTGAACACTGAAGCTTTCTTT. It is translated as CASSILVNTEAFF. The gene calls are TRBV19 and TRBJ1-1; D remains unclear. Germline lookup yields CDR1 LNHDA and CDR2 SQIVND (reference sequence). Trimming stripped 2 bases from V and 0 bases from J, with 4 bases between. The CDR3 has 13 amino acids.

Only a few counts were recorded for this clonotype. The chain combines TRBV5-6 with TRBJ1-5; 9 bases fit TRBD1. The V segment lost 1 base and the J segment 3 bases; nucleotides outside the gene matches: 5. The CDR3 spans 16 residues. In germline, CDR1 is SGHDT, CDR2 YYEEEE. Here the CDR3 DNA reads TGTGCCAGCAGCTTGAACAGGGGGCTAAACAATCAGCCCCAGCATTTT. It specifies CASSLNRGLNNQPQHF.

This clonotype was seen many times. The gene calls are TRBV7-2 and TRBJ2-1, with 7 bases lining up with TRBD2. Unmatched junction bases numbered 10, after V lost 7 bases and J lost 1 base. The CDR3 spans 16 residues. Germline V gene sequence: CDR1 SGHTA, CDR2 FQGNSA. The CDR3 nucleotides read TGTGCCAGCACCCCTATGGAGGGAGGGTCCTACAATGAGCAGTTCTTC. Protein: CASTPMEGGSYNEQFF.

The CDR3 protein is CASSVGGISQETQYF. CDR3 coding DNA: TGTGCCAGCAGCGTAGGTGGAATCTCGCAGGAGACCCAGTACTTC. The gene calls are TRBV9 and TRBJ2-5; D gene unclear. The CDR3 is 15 amino acids. Germline-derived CDR1 and CDR2 are SGDLS and YYNGEE. V gave up 0 bases and J gave up 5 bases, with 14 bases separating them.

This clonotype turned up a few times. The chain has TRBV6-5 and TRBJ1-1; a possible D gene is TRBD1 (5 bases). Germline V gene sequence: CDR1 MNHEY, CDR2 SVGAGI. The CDR3 totals 11 residues. Trimming left V 5 bases short and J 8 bases short, with 9 bases between. The CDR3: CASSTYREAFF. CDR3 nucleotides: TGTGCCAGCAGTACCTACAGGGAAGCTTTCTTT.

Many counts were recorded for this clonotype. The V call is TRBV6-4, the J call TRBJ2-1; 12 bases are a match to TRBD2. Germline V lookup: CDR1 MRHNA, CDR2 SNTAGT. Losses at the gene ends were 4 bases for V and 7 bases for J; bases not matched to a gene: 5. This CDR3 spans 15 amino acids. CDR3 bases: TGTGCCAGCAGTGCTAGCGGGGGGGCTGGAAATGAGCAGTTCTTC. Translation: CASSASGGAGNEQFF.

A few counts support this clonotype. This sequence joins TRBV2 and TRBJ2-5; 8 positions agree with TRBD2. The CDR3 totals 15 residues. Germline assignment: CDR1 SNHLY and CDR2 FYNNEI. Trimming took 1 base from V and 1 from J; bases not matched to a gene: 2. CDR3 region: CASSEVLAAQETQYF. Here the CDR3 DNA reads TGTGCCAGCAGTGAAGTACTAGCGGCCCAAGAGACCCAGTACTTC.

This clonotype was observed many times. The chain joins TRBV5-5 to TRBJ1-1, with 7 nucleotides matching TRBD1. CDR3 length: 14 amino acids. Germline lookup yields CDR1 SGHKS and CDR2 YYEKEE (reference sequence). V lost 4 bases, J lost 1 base, and 4 bases stayed unmatched. CDR3: CASSPWTGNTEAFF. Here the CDR3 DNA reads TGTGCCAGCAGCCCGTGGACAGGGAACACTGAAGCTTTCTTT.

This chain connects TRBV7-9 to TRBJ2-7; unclear D gene. There are 14 residues in the CDR3. V lost 6 bases to trimming and J lost 0 bases, with 12 bases between them. Germline values: CDR1 SEHNR, CDR2 FQNEAQ (reference sequence). CDR3 DNA sequence: TGTGCCAGCAGAACCGGCCTCAGCTCCTACGAGCAGTACTTC. It yields the protein CASRTGLSSYEQYF.

This clonotype was picked up a small number of times. V and J are TRBV25-1 and TRBJ2-7; D could derive from TRBD1 or TRBD2 (6 bases each). The CDR3 spans 14 residues. The germline gives CDR1 MGHDK, CDR2 SYGVNS. V lost 3 bases and J 2 bases, leaving 11 bases between the germline ends. In nucleotides, the CDR3 is TGTGCCAGCAGTGACCAGAGGGGGGCCTACGAGCAGTACTTC. It specifies CASSDQRGAYEQYF.

J is TRBJ2-7 and V is TRBV20-1; 7 nucleotides line up with TRBD1. J lost 6 bases, V lost 0 bases, and 8 bases had no gene match. Germline CDR1 is DFQATT and CDR2 is SNEGSKA (reference sequence). The CDR3 has 14 residues. The CDR3 spells CSARETGLFGEQYF. The CDR3, as DNA: TGCAGTGCTAGAGAGACAGGGTTATTCGGCGAGCAGTACTTC.

This clonotype was observed a handful of times. The chain joins TRBV18 to TRBJ2-7, with 7 nucleotides matching TRBD1. Germline V gene lookup returns CDR1 KGHSH and CDR2 LQKENI. Trimming took 3 bases from V and 0 from J; bases not matched to a gene: 11. The CDR3 is made up of 17 amino acids. CDR3 sequence reads: CASSPRITGADSYEQYF. CDR3 sequence (DNA): TGTGCCAGCTCACCGCGAATAACAGGGGCCGACTCCTACGAGCAGTACTTC.

The V call is TRBV30, the J call TRBJ1-4; unclear D gene. Germline CDR1 GTSNPN, CDR2 SVGIG (reference sequence). V was cut by 1 base and J by 1 base, with 10 bases left in between. This CDR3 is built from 15 residues. The CDR3 region is CAWSAYVLTNEKLFF. Here the CDR3 DNA reads TGTGCCTGGAGTGCGTATGTGTTAACTAATGAAAAACTGTTTTTT.

This clonotype occurred many times. The CDR3 sequence is CASSSGMPYEQYF. The CDR3 bases are TGTGCCAGCAGCTCCGGGATGCCCTACGAGCAGTACTTC. The chain combines TRBV7-2 with TRBJ2-7; TRBD2 is a possible D gene (5 bases). Trimming took off 4 bases at V and 2 bases at J, with 9 bases between the two ends. From germline, CDR1 is SGHTA and CDR2 FQGNSA. The CDR3 has 13 amino acids. Complete variable domain (other parts from reference TRBV7-2 and TRBJ2-7): GAGVSQSPSNKVTEKGKDVELRCDPISGHTALYWYRQSLGQGLEFLIYFQGNSAPDKSGLPSDRFSAERTGGSVSTLTIQRTQQEDSAVYLCASSSGMPYEQYFGPGTRLTVT.

This clonotype was found a few times. V and J are TRBV7-8 and TRBJ2-3; D is unresolved. V was shortened by 0 bases and J by 6 bases, with 4 bases between the two germline ends. This CDR3 is 12 amino acids long. Germline V gene sequence: CDR1 SGHVS, CDR2 FQNEAQ. CDR3 DNA: TGTGCCAGCAGCTTAGCGCGGGATACGCAGTATTTT. Its protein product is CASSLARDTQYF.

J is TRBJ2-2 and V is TRBV24-1; D call uncertain. Per germline, CDR1 KGHDR and CDR2 SFDVKD. This CDR3 is 15 amino acids long. Trimming took off 3 bases at V and 4 bases at J, with 11 bases between the two ends. The DNA of the CDR3 is TGTGCCACCAGTGATCAGGCAGATTTCACCGGGGAGCTGTTTTTT. Protein product: CATSDQADFTGELFF.

The CDR3 protein is CSAIVGTLASGANVLTF. In nucleotides, the CDR3 is TGCAGTGCTATTGTCGGGACCCTTGCGTCTGGGGCCAACGTCCTGACTTTC. This chain connects TRBV20-1 to TRBJ2-6; D may match TRBD1 or TRBD2 (5 bases each). CDR1 and CDR2 from the germline V gene are DFQATT and SNEGSKA (reference sequence). There are 17 residues in the CDR3. The V end was cut by 4 bases, the J end by 1 base, with 17 bases between.

This clonotype was detected ten times or more. The chain recombines TRBV7-3 with TRBJ2-7; D may be TRBD2 (5 bases). The V and J ends lost 1 base and 6 bases respectively, with 10 bases between them. This CDR3 contains 13 residues. Germline assignment: CDR1 SGHTA and CDR2 FQGTGA. The DNA for the CDR3 is TGTGCCAGCAGCTTAAGGGGAGAGGGCGAGCAGTACTTC. Translation: CASSLRGEGEQYF.

The CDR3 is CASKQGQAETQETQYF. The DNA of the CDR3 is TGTGCTAGTAAACAAGGTCAAGCGGAAACGCAAGAGACCCAGTACTTC. The chain carries TRBV12-5 and TRBJ2-5, with a tentative D call TRBD2 (5 bases). The CDR3 totals 16 residues. The V and J ends lost 8 bases and 2 bases respectively, with 21 bases between them. Germline V lookup: CDR1 LGHNT, CDR2 FRNRAP.

The chain joins TRBV29-1 to TRBJ2-7; D remains unclear. This CDR3 is built from 12 residues. Germline V gene sequence: CDR1 SQVTM, CDR2 ANQGSEA. Trimming removed 0 bases at V and 9 bases at J, with 12 bases between. CDR3 region: CSVEETGIGQYF. The CDR3, as DNA: TGCAGCGTTGAAGAGACTGGGATCGGGCAGTACTTC.

V usage is TRBV7-8 and J usage is TRBJ2-7, with 7 bases lining up with TRBD1. There are 16 residues in the CDR3. Germline trimming cut 5 bases from V and 0 bases from J; bases unmatched to any gene: 10. Germline V gene sequence: CDR1 SGHVS, CDR2 FQNEAQ. CDR3 sequence reads: CASSLRTGPVSYEQYF. The DNA of the CDR3 is TGTGCCAGCAGCCTCCGGACAGGACCCGTCTCCTACGAGCAGTACTTC. Combining the CDR3 with reference TRBV7-8 and TRBJ2-7 gives the whole variable domain GAGVSQSPRYKVAKRGQDVALRCDPISGHVSLFWYQQALGQGPEFLTYFQNEAQLDKSGLPSDRFFAERPEGSVSTLKIQRTQQEDSAVYLCASSLRTGPVSYEQYFGPGTRLTVT.

The genes are TRBV2 and TRBJ2-7, with 7 bases that match TRBD1. With 6 bases clipped from V and 7 bases from J, the junction kept 9 bases outside the gene matches. CDR1 and CDR2 (germline): SNHLY, FYNNEI. The CDR3 loop spans 13 amino acids. CDR3 nucleotides: TGTGCCAGCAGGGGACAGATCGAAAGGGAGCAGTACTTC. It is translated as CASRGQIEREQYF.